These 21 T cell receptor beta chains originate from one sample sequenced in a study of blood T cell repertoires in COVID-19. The protocol was immunoSEQ multiplex PCR, while the TCRdb copy is restricted to in-frame clones and leaves out a portion. The sample consists of under 200,000 clones, approximately 88% of them appearing once. Sequenced sample: PBMCs or T cells enriched from blood (not recorded which). The receptors shown here come from a woman aged 55-70 years who had recovered from COVID-19.

This chain uses TRBV5-1 with TRBJ2-3; TRBD2 matches at 9 bases. The V and J ends lost 0 bases and 2 bases, in that order; junction bases with no gene match: 7. Germline values: CDR1 SGHRS, CDR2 YFSETQ. The CDR3 sequence is 17 residues long. CDR3 DNA sequence: TGCGCCAGCAGCTTGGGGACCCTAGCGGGACCCACAGATACGCAGTATTTT. Translated: CASSLGTLAGPTDTQYF.

The gene calls are TRBV18 and TRBJ1-1; maybe TRBD1 (6 bases). CDR3 length: 14 amino acids. The V end was cut by 2 bases, the J end by 6 bases, with 13 bases between. Germline V lookup: CDR1 KGHSH, CDR2 LQKENI. The CDR3 here is CASSPYRELAEAFF. CDR3 nucleotides: TGTGCCAGCTCACCATACAGGGAGTTGGCTGAAGCTTTCTTT.

This sequence joins TRBV20-1 and TRBJ1-2, with a tentative D call TRBD1 (5 bases). Germline assignment: CDR1 DFQATT and CDR2 SNEGSKA (reference sequence). Trimming took off 3 bases at V and 7 bases at J, with 12 bases between the two ends. The CDR3 has 12 amino acids. Written as DNA, the CDR3 is TGCAGTGCTAGTTCCAGGGTATTTGGCTACACCTTC. This encodes CSASSRVFGYTF.

The chain links TRBV6-4 to TRBJ1-1; D is unresolved. CDR3 length equals 13 residues. The germline V gene encodes CDR1 MRHNA and CDR2 SNTAGT. V lost 3 bases to trimming and J lost 4 bases, with 9 bases between them. In DNA, the CDR3 is TGTGCCAGCAGTGAAGAGGTCGGCACTGAAGCTTTCTTT. This encodes CASSEEVGTEAFF.

The V gene is TRBV29-1, the J gene TRBJ2-1; D tentatively reads TRBD1 or TRBD2 (9 bases each). V lost 4 bases and J lost 7, with 26 bases in between. Germline CDR1 and CDR2: SQVTM and ANQGSEA. This CDR3 has 17 amino acids. The CDR3 nucleotides read TGCAGCGTTGTAGTGGGACAGGGAATTGCGGGAGGGAATGAGCAGTTCTTC. Protein sequence: CSVVVGQGIAGGNEQFF.

This chain links TRBV2 with TRBJ1-5; TRBD1 might be the D (5 bases). Germline CDR1 SNHLY, CDR2 FYNNEI. The CDR3 is 13 residues long. The ends were cut back, 4 bases at V and 6 bases at J, with 10 bases in the middle. The CDR3 sequence is CASSGTGTQPQHF. CDR3 bases: TGTGCCAGCAGTGGAACAGGCACTCAGCCCCAGCATTTT.

V usage is TRBV12-3 or TRBV12-4 and J usage is TRBJ2-7; 8 positions match TRBD1. The CDR3 is made up of 13 amino acids. Trimming took 5 bases from V and 2 from J; bases not matched to a gene: 2. CDR3 in amino acids: CASSQGAPYEQYF. DNA of the CDR3: TGTGCCAGCAGTCAGGGGGCCCCCTACGAGCAGTACTTC.

V is TRBV5-4 and J is TRBJ1-2; unclear D gene. Trimming stripped 4 bases from V and 7 bases from J, with 17 bases between. The germline V gene encodes CDR1 SGHNT and CDR2 YYREEE (reference sequence). CDR3 length: 14 amino acids. CDR3 protein: CASSLPSLIGGYTF. In nucleotides, the CDR3 is TGTGCCAGCAGCCTGCCCTCGTTGATCGGTGGCTACACCTTC.

This chain connects TRBV18 to TRBJ2-2; 8 bases line up with TRBD1. The CDR3 sequence is 17 residues long. Germline V gives CDR1 KGHSH, CDR2 LQKENI. V shed 0 bases and J 3 bases; nucleotides not matched to a gene: 6. CDR3 loop: CASSPPGTGRDTGELFF. CDR3 nucleotides: TGTGCCAGCTCACCACCAGGGACAGGTCGAGACACCGGGGAGCTGTTTTTT.

The chain recombines TRBV7-8 with TRBJ1-2; 9 positions agree with TRBD1. Germline CDR1 is SGHVS and CDR2 is FQNEAQ. The CDR3 consists of 16 residues. V was clipped by 5 bases and J by 5 bases; unmatched bases: 12. CDR3 in amino acids: CASSHDADRGFYGYTF. The CDR3 coding sequence is TGTGCCAGCAGCCACGACGCGGACAGGGGTTTTTATGGCTACACCTTC.

This clone appeared a single time. The chain joins TRBV7-9 to TRBJ1-1; unclear D gene. This CDR3 spans 12 amino acids. The germline V and J ends were trimmed by 7 bases and 6 bases, with 12 bases remaining between them. The V gene's germline CDR1 is SEHNR and CDR2 FQNEAQ (reference sequence). The CDR3 reads CASTEGGSEAFF. The CDR3 bases are TGTGCCAGCACCGAAGGAGGGTCTGAAGCTTTCTTT.

This clone was observed a handful of times. The chain joins TRBV5-4 to TRBJ1-2; tentative D call: TRBD1 (6 bases). Deletions cut 4 bases from V and 5 bases from J, with 15 bases between. There are 14 residues in the CDR3. The V gene's germline CDR1 is SGHNT and CDR2 YYREEE (reference sequence). The CDR3 here is CASSPRTEGYGYTF. CDR3 bases: TGTGCCAGCAGCCCGCGGACAGAGGGGTATGGCTACACCTTC.

The chain recombines TRBV13 with TRBJ1-4, with 9 bases that match TRBD1. Germline CDR1 is PRHDT and CDR2 is FYEKMQ (reference sequence). The CDR3 is 14 amino acids. With 5 bases clipped from V and 8 bases from J, the junction kept 6 bases outside the gene matches. CDR3 bases: TGTGCCAGCAGCACACAGGGGGCTGGGGAAAAACTGTTTTTT. Encoded protein: CASSTQGAGEKLFF.

This clone was picked up a small number of times. The chain recombines TRBV5-4 with TRBJ2-7, with 7 bases that match TRBD2. The CDR3 runs 16 residues. Germline V gene data show CDR1 as SGHNT and CDR2 as YYREEE (reference sequence). The V and J ends lost 0 bases and 0 bases, in that order; junction bases with no gene match: 6. The CDR3 coding sequence is TGTGCCAGCAGCTTGGGGGCTAGCGGTTTCTCCTACGAGCAGTACTTC. This encodes CASSLGASGFSYEQYF.

V is TRBV7-8 and J is TRBJ2-3; D is possibly TRBD2 (7 bases). Trimming cost V 7 bases and J 7 bases, with 18 bases left between them. The CDR3 sequence is 14 residues long. Germline V gives CDR1 SGHVS, CDR2 FQNEAQ. The CDR3 here is CASNLRGAGNTQYF. The CDR3, as DNA: TGTGCCAGCAACCTACGGGGGGCTGGGAATACGCAGTATTTT.

The gene calls are TRBV10-3 and TRBJ1-6; 7 bases line up with TRBD1. This CDR3 is 15 amino acids long. With 4 bases clipped from V and 7 bases from J, the junction kept 7 bases outside the gene matches. Germline CDR1 and CDR2: ENHRY and SYGVKD. CDR3 region: CAISVAGGSNSPLHF. For the CDR3, the DNA is TGTGCCATCAGTGTAGCAGGGGGGAGCAATTCACCCCTCCACTTT.

The rearrangement links TRBV2 to TRBJ2-7; D might be TRBD1 (5 bases). The CDR3 extends over 13 amino acids. Looked up from germline, CDR1 is SNHLY and CDR2 is FYNNEI. V was cut by 4 bases and J by 0 bases, with 7 bases left in between. The DNA for the CDR3 is TGTGCCAGCAGTGTAGGGGTCTCCTACGAGCAGTACTTC. It codes for CASSVGVSYEQYF.

About this clone itself: This sample includes further DNA sequences coding for the same CDR3. V gene TRBV5-1 combines with J gene TRBJ2-7; 14 nucleotides agree with TRBD2. V shed 0 bases and J 0 bases; nucleotides not matched to a gene: 2. There are 17 residues in the CDR3. Germline CDR1 and CDR2: SGHRS and YFSETQ. CDR3 loop: CASSLGLAGGFSYEQYF. In DNA form, the CDR3 reads TGCGCCAGCAGCTTGGGACTAGCGGGAGGGTTCTCCTACGAGCAGTACTTC.

V is TRBV28 and J is TRBJ1-5; 12 bases are shared with TRBD1. J gave up 6 bases and V 6 bases, and 3 bases lay outside the gene matches. The CDR3 length is 14 residues. CDR1 and CDR2 (germline): MDHEN, SYDVKM. Written as DNA, the CDR3 is TGTGCCAGCAGCCGGGGACAGGGGGCTCAGCCCCAGCATTTT. Protein product: CASSRGQGAQPQHF.

This clone was detected once. The V call is TRBV9, the J call TRBJ1-2; TRBD1 matches at 8 bases. Unmatched junction bases numbered 10, after V lost 0 bases and J lost 6 bases. This CDR3 spans 16 amino acids. The V gene's germline CDR1 is SGDLS and CDR2 YYNGEE. This CDR3 is CASSVERQGAPNGYTF. Here the CDR3 DNA reads TGTGCCAGCAGCGTAGAGAGGCAGGGGGCGCCGAATGGCTACACCTTC.

The V and J genes are TRBV27 and TRBJ2-1, with D tentatively TRBD2 (5 bases). Deletions cut 8 bases from V and 10 bases from J, with 9 bases between. Germline CDR1 and CDR2: MNHEY and SMNVEV (reference sequence). The CDR3 is made up of 10 amino acids. CDR3 nucleotides: TGTGCCAGCGGGAGACTAGAGCAGTTCTTC. The encoded protein is CASGRLEQFF.